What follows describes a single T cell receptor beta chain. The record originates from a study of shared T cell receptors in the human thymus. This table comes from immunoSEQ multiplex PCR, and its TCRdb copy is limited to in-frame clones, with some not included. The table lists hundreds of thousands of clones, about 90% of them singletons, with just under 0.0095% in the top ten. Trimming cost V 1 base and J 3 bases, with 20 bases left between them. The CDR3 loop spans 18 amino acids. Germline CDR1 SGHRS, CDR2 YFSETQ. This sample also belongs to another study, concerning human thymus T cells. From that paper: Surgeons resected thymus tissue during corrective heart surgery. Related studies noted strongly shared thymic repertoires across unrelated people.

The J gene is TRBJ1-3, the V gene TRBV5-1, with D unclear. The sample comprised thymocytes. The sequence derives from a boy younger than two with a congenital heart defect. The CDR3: CASSLTRAGLAGGNTIYF. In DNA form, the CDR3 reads TGCGCCAGCAGCTTGACACGGGCTGGGCTCGCGGGTGGAAACACCATATATTTT.